This TCR beta chain was obtained from a study of CD8+ T cells in alopecia areata. Study at large: People stayed on tofacitinib for 6 to 18 months, then stopped the drug for 6 months.

The V end was cut by 5 bases, the J end by 5 bases, with 10 bases between. The CDR3 covers 12 residues. CDR1 is SGHTA, CDR2 FQGNSA, per germline. Extraction of RNA preceded its reverse transcription into cDNA, which served as the sequencing template. Profiling relied on immunoSEQ multiplex PCR, and the TCRdb table lists in-frame clones only, not all of them. The sample records roughly 230,000 clones, approximately 40% being singletons. As concerns this clone: Its antigen remains unidentified.

Documented treatment: oral pan-JAK inhibitor, 5-10 mg twice daily. Collected material from alopecia areata patients comprised lesional scalp punch biopsies and peripheral blood. Findings and limits, study-wide: Lesional scalp displayed greater clonality than normal scalp, most notably in alopecia totalis/universalis. Among the 100 top clones, expanded CD8+ clones, like scalp clonality, were significantly decreased by tofacitinib.

The chain combines TRBV7-2 with TRBJ2-7; D is ambiguous. The source of this sequence is a human donor with alopecia areata. Sample: CD4+ T cells sorted from blood, taken at roughly week 38, from a patient treated with tofacitinib. CDR3 in DNA: TGTGCCAGCAGCCGAAGCCTAGACGAGCAGTACTTC. Protein sequence: CASSRSLDEQYF.